The T cell receptor beta chain described here comes from a study of blood T cell repertoires in COVID-19. The method was immunoSEQ multiplex PCR; TCRdb's version includes in-frame clones alone and lacks a portion of them. Among fewer than 450,000 clones listed, around 91% were seen once. Turning to this clone: Other DNA sequences from this sample encode an identical CDR3 as well.

The clonotype originates from a man younger than 35 who had recovered from COVID-19. Sample: PBMCs or T cells enriched from blood (not recorded which).

The chain's CDR3 is CASSRSSYEQYF. The CDR3, as DNA: TGTGCCAGCAGTCGCAGCTCCTACGAGCAGTACTTC. The rearrangement links TRBV12-3 or TRBV12-4 to TRBJ2-7; D uncertain. This CDR3 region has 12 residues. V lost 5 bases, J lost 0 bases, and 5 bases lay in between.